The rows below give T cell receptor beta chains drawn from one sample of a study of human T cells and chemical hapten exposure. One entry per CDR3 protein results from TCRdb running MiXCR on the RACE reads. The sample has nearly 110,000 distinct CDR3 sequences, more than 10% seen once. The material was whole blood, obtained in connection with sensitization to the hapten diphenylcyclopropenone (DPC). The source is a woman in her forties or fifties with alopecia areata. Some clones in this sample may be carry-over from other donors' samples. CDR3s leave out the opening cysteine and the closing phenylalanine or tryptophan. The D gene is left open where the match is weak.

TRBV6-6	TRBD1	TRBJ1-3	ASSKTGVLGNTIY
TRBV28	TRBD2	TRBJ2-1	ASSLVLAGAEQF
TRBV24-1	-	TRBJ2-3	ATSDFLDTQY
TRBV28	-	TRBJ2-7	ASSRAYYEQY
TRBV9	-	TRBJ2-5	ASNQVPQETQY
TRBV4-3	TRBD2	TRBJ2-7	ASSRGTSGASSYEQY
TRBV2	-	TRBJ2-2	ASSGQRHTGELF
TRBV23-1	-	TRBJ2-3	ATPRSTTDTQY
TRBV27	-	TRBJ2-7	ASSTSIDSSYEQY
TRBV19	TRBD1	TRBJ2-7	ASRGRTGDYEQY
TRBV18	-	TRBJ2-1	ASSPPLRPYNEQF
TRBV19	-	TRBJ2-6	ASKSLANVLT
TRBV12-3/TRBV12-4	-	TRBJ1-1	ASSLRGSAEAF
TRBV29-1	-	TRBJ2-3	SVFIPGPGTDTQY
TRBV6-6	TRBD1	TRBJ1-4	ASSQGDFNEKLF
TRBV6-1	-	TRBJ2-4	ASSYRDKNIQY
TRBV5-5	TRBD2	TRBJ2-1	ASIRLAGGGNEQF
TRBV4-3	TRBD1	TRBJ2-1	ASSPRQGMGQF
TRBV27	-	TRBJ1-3	ATGRGNTIY
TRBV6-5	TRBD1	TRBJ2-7	ASGGTGAPTYEQY
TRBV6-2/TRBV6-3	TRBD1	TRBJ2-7	ARDRGFEQY
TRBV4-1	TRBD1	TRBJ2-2	ASSQEQKGTGGTGELF
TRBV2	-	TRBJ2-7	ASTATQVIPSYEQY
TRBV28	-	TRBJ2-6	ASSFPPDPKGGANVLT
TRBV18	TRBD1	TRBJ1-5	ASSPDRIQPQH
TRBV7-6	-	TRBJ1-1	ASSLQENTEAF
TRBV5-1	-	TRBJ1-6	ASSSYSGGNSPLH
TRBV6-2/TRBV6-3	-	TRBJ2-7	ASSPPQGWNEQY